This T cell receptor beta chain was recovered during a study of tumor-infiltrating lymphocytes in primary liver carcinoma. The tissue used was unsorted bulk material of about 19-31 mg. RNA and DNA were co-extracted from it with the AllPrep DNA/RNA mini kit. This clonotype has a handful of counts. One base away lies a much larger clone, so this may be a sequencing read error. CDR3 size: 15 residues. V shed 6 bases and J 1 base; nucleotides not matched to a gene: 9. Per the germline V gene, CDR1 is SQVTM and CDR2 is ANQGSEA. The researchers produced TCR beta cDNA from 450 to 600 ng total RNA with a constant-region primer. Amplification in three nested multiplex PCR rounds with slightly modified ARM-PCR gave rise to TCR beta libraries. The opening two PCR rounds, approximately 10 cycles each, paired TRBV1-TRBV30 forward primers with a C-beta reverse primer. One entry per CDR3 protein, called by TCRdb with MiXCR from the multiplex PCR reads. Of some 94,000 distinct CDR3 sequences in the sample, 55% to 75% were seen once.

The sequenced sample was liver tumor tissue from sampling region 5. Subset of the sample: tumor region T5, tumor centre. The genes are TRBV29-1 and TRBJ1-1, with TRBD1 matching 9 bases. The receptor comes from a woman aged 55-69 years with primary liver carcinoma and hepatitis B virus infection. DNA of the CDR3: TGCAGCGTCCGGGACAGGGATAGGTCGAACACTGAAGCTTTCTTT. It codes for CSVRDRDRSNTEAFF.